A selection of T cell receptor beta chains follows, all from one sample in a study. Assay: immunoSEQ multiplex PCR; the TCRdb copy retains only in-frame clones and omits some. The table records 45,000 to 60,000 clones, approximately 95% of them present only once. The specimen sequenced was PBMCs. The receptors shown here come from a man aged 35-49 years with rheumatoid arthritis. Both conserved end residues are part of each CDR3. The D gene is left open where the match is weak. Size is stated for part of the rows, as once, few or many counts, or as a class when the clone is expanded.

v_gene	j_gene	abundance	d_gene	CDR3aa	CDR3nt
TRBV19	TRBJ1-5	-	-	CASSIGVGMQPQHF	TGTGCCAGTAGTATAGGGGTTGGGATGCAGCCCCAGCATTTT
TRBV30	TRBJ1-2	-	-	CAFRRGGGYTF	TGTGCATTCAGGCGGGGCGGCGGCTACACCTTC
TRBV3-1/TRBV3-2	TRBJ2-7	-	-	CASSQAGSEQYF	TGTGCCAGCAGCCAAGCCGGGAGCGAGCAGTACTTC
TRBV6-5	TRBJ1-1	-	-	CASRTQGTEAFF	TGTGCCAGCAGGACCCAGGGCACTGAAGCTTTCTTT
TRBV19	TRBJ1-1	-	-	CASSIIRGGTEAFF	TGTGCCAGTAGTATAATACGGGGGGGCACTGAAGCTTTCTTT
TRBV18	TRBJ2-7	-	-	CASSLGVSYEQYF	TGTGCCAGCTCACTAGGGGTTTCCTACGAGCAGTACTTC
TRBV27	TRBJ1-5	once	TRBD1	CASTGQDHLQHF	TGTGCCAGCACGGGACAGGATCATCTTCAGCATTTT
TRBV5-6	TRBJ1-3	-	-	CASTSGNTIYF	TGTGCCAGCACCTCTGGAAACACCATATATTTT
TRBV6-5	TRBJ1-4	-	-	CASSYQGSEKLFF	TGTGCCAGCAGTTACCAGGGGAGTGAAAAACTGTTTTTT
TRBV5-4	TRBJ2-7	-	-	CASSIGPDSYEQYF	TGTGCCAGCAGCATCGGACCTGACTCCTACGAGCAGTACTTC
TRBV27	TRBJ1-2	-	-	CASSARHNPGYTF	TGTGCCAGCAGTGCTAGGCATAACCCTGGCTACACCTTC
TRBV5-5	TRBJ1-5	-	-	CASSMDVLVPSNQPQHF	TGTGCCAGCAGCATGGACGTTCTGGTCCCTAGCAATCAGCCCCAGCATTTT
TRBV18	TRBJ2-1	once	TRBD2	CASSPWGGDEQFF	TGTGCCAGCTCACCGTGGGGGGGAGATGAGCAGTTCTTC
TRBV19	TRBJ1-2	-	-	CASSMRQVGYTF	TGTGCCAGTAGTATGAGGCAGGTTGGCTACACCTTC
TRBV5-1	TRBJ2-3	-	-	CASSGVDMDTQYF	TGCGCCAGCAGCGGGGTGGATATGGATACGCAGTATTTT
TRBV7-9	TRBJ2-7	-	TRBD1	CASSPPGTGGFEQYF	TGTGCCAGCAGCCCCCCCGGGACAGGGGGCTTCGAGCAGTACTTC
TRBV6-5	TRBJ1-5	-	-	CASSYSYSNQPQHF	TGTGCCAGCAGTTACTCGTATAGCAATCAGCCCCAGCATTTT
TRBV5-6	TRBJ1-5	-	-	CASSLGSWQPQHF	TGTGCCAGCAGCTTGGGGTCGTGGCAGCCCCAGCATTTT
TRBV19	TRBJ2-2	-	TRBD1	CASSREQGRTGELFF	TGTGCCAGTAGTAGGGAACAGGGGAGAACCGGGGAGCTGTTTTTT
TRBV5-8	TRBJ2-2	once	-	CAPGVQNTGELFF	TGTGCCCCGGGAGTGCAAAACACCGGGGAGCTGTTTTTT
TRBV12-5	TRBJ1-1	-	TRBD1	CASGLLSDRGLIGDTEAFF	TGTGCTAGTGGTTTGTTAAGTGACAGGGGCTTAATTGGGGACACTGAAGCTTTCTTT
TRBV19	TRBJ2-7	-	-	CASSPNSGRGVYEQYF	TGTGCCAGTAGTCCCAATTCCGGGCGAGGGGTCTACGAGCAGTACTTC
TRBV9	TRBJ2-1	-	TRBD2	CASSGRTSGSYNEQFF	TGTGCCAGCAGCGGGAGGACTAGCGGCTCCTACAATGAGCAGTTCTTC
TRBV4-1	TRBJ2-7	few	-	CASSQEAWVASYEQYF	TGCGCCAGCAGTCAAGAGGCATGGGTGGCCTCCTACGAGCAGTACTTC
TRBV28	TRBJ1-2	-	-	CASGANGYTF	TGTGCCAGCGGGGCTAATGGCTACACCTTC
TRBV7-8	TRBJ2-4	-	TRBD1	CASSLPGTGKNIQYF	TGTGCCAGCAGCTTACCCGGGACAGGGAAAAACATTCAGTACTTC
TRBV25-1	TRBJ2-1	-	TRBD2	CASSVRSGREANEQFF	TGTGCCAGCAGTGTAAGGAGCGGGAGGGAGGCAAATGAGCAGTTCTTC
TRBV28	TRBJ2-1	once	TRBD1	CASSQRGPLDNEQFF	TGTGCCAGCAGCCAAAGGGGGCCTCTCGACAATGAGCAGTTCTTC
TRBV5-4	TRBJ2-7	-	-	CASSLSGYEQYF	TGTGCCAGCAGCTTGTCAGGCTACGAGCAGTACTTC
TRBV25-1	TRBJ1-5	-	-	CASSGPTEWPQHF	TGTGCCAGCAGTGGACCGACGGAATGGCCCCAGCATTTT
TRBV7-3	TRBJ2-6	once	TRBD1	CASSFGQGIPGANVLTF	TGTGCCAGCAGCTTTGGACAGGGGATTCCTGGGGCCAACGTCCTGACTTTC
TRBV6-4	TRBJ1-4	-	TRBD1	CASRGERGPGEKLFF	TGTGCCAGCAGGGGGGAGAGGGGGCCGGGTGAAAAACTGTTTTTT
TRBV12-5	TRBJ2-1	-	TRBD2	CASGLTGTSFDEQFF	TGTGCTAGTGGTCTAACCGGGACTAGCTTTGATGAGCAGTTCTTC
TRBV24-1	TRBJ2-3	-	TRBD2	CATSEGGSRSTDTQYF	TGTGCCACCAGTGAGGGAGGGTCTCGTAGCACAGATACGCAGTATTTT
TRBV5-4	TRBJ2-3	-	TRBD2	CASSLRLAGGRADTQYF	TGTGCCAGCAGCTTGAGGCTAGCGGGGGGGCGGGCAGATACGCAGTATTTT
TRBV19	TRBJ2-7	-	-	CASSHRPDYEQYF	TGTGCCAGTAGTCATAGGCCGGACTACGAGCAGTACTTC
TRBV7-6	TRBJ2-1	-	TRBD1	CASSLGQGLSYNEQFF	TGTGCCAGCAGCTTAGGACAGGGGCTTTCCTACAATGAGCAGTTCTTC
TRBV24-1	TRBJ2-2	-	TRBD1	CATSEGTGNTGELFF	TGTGCCACCAGCGAAGGGACAGGGAACACCGGGGAGCTGTTTTTT
TRBV2	TRBJ1-2	-	-	CASRQGQTNYGYTF	TGTGCCAGCAGACAGGGACAAACCAACTATGGCTACACCTTC
TRBV27	TRBJ2-7	-	-	CASGFLGTDTYEQYF	TGTGCCAGCGGCTTCCTCGGGACTGATACCTACGAGCAGTACTTC
TRBV27	TRBJ2-2	-	-	CASSLSRTGELFF	TGTGCCAGCAGTTTATCACGGACCGGGGAGCTGTTTTTT
TRBV28	TRBJ1-4	-	TRBD1	CASSPTGGKLFF	TGTGCCAGCAGTCCCACAGGGGGAAAACTGTTTTTT
TRBV7-2	TRBJ2-2	-	-	CASSRYTGELFF	TGTGCCAGCAGCCGCTACACCGGGGAGCTGTTTTTT
TRBV6-6	TRBJ2-6	-	-	CASSPDNPLGQPHRANVLTF	TGTGCCAGCAGTCCAGATAACCCATTGGGACAACCGCATAGGGCCAACGTCCTGACTTTC
TRBV5-4	TRBJ1-2	-	-	CASSFPETGYHGYTF	TGTGCCAGCAGCTTCCCCGAGACAGGATATCATGGCTACACCTTC
TRBV12-5	TRBJ1-2	-	TRBD1	CASGEDRASYGYTF	TGTGCTAGTGGGGAGGACAGGGCGAGCTATGGCTACACCTTC
TRBV5-1	TRBJ1-6	-	TRBD1	CASSLVQNRGDSPLHF	TGCGCCAGCAGCTTGGTACAAAACAGGGGAGATTCACCCCTCCACTTT
TRBV15	TRBJ2-7	-	TRBD1	CATSSRDRHYEQYF	TGTGCCACCAGCAGCCGGGACAGGCATTACGAGCAGTACTTC
TRBV6-5	TRBJ1-3	once	-	CAIQPSFSGNTIYF	TGTGCCATCCAGCCCAGTTTTTCTGGAAACACCATATATTTT
TRBV19	TRBJ1-2	-	TRBD1	CATRDRGYGYTF	TGTGCCACCCGGGACAGGGGCTATGGCTACACCTTC
TRBV10-1	TRBJ2-2	-	-	CASSEGTGELFF	TGCGCCAGCAGCGAGGGCACCGGGGAGCTGTTTTTT